Below are 17 T cell receptor beta chains sequenced from a single sample in a study of cytomegalovirus exposure and HLA in healthy donors. PCR amplification relied on 60 Vbeta primers (plus 13 Jbeta primers). The data were produced by immunoSEQ multiplex PCR, yet TCRdb's version contains in-frame clones alone and is incomplete. The table lists roughly 57,000 clones, almost 85% of them singletons. Sequencing was performed on PBMCs. These receptors were obtained from a man aged 50-60 years in good health and CMV-seronegative.

The J gene is TRBJ1-2, the V gene TRBV28; TRBD1 is a possible D gene (5 bases). In germline, CDR1 is MDHEN, CDR2 SYDVKM. The CDR3 has 13 amino acids. Trimming left V 1 base short and J 6 bases short, with 9 bases between. The CDR3 nucleotides read TGTGCCAGCAGTTTATCGGCAGGGCATGGCTACACCTTC. Translating it yields CASSLSAGHGYTF.

Points on this clone: This specimen includes other DNA sequences encoding the same CDR3. The rearrangement uses TRBV6-1 and TRBJ1-1, with 8 bases matching TRBD1. The germline gives CDR1 MNHNS, CDR2 SASEGT. Trimming at V came to 9 bases and at J to 5 bases, leaving 14 bases not matched to a gene. The CDR3 totals 15 residues. The CDR3 loop is CASRPIQGAKTEAFF. The CDR3 DNA reads TGTGCCAGTAGGCCCATCCAGGGGGCGAAGACTGAAGCTTTCTTT.

This clone was counted a single time. The chain recombines TRBV9 with TRBJ1-1; TRBD1 matches at 7 bases. The CDR3 covers 15 residues. Per germline, CDR1 SGDLS and CDR2 YYNGEE. V lost 4 bases to trimming and J lost 1 base; unmatched junction nucleotides: 7. The CDR3 bases are TGTGCCAGCAGCCTTGACAGGGTTGGGAACACTGAAGCTTTCTTT. Translating it yields CASSLDRVGNTEAFF.

The chain joins TRBV27 to TRBJ2-1; 13 positions agree with TRBD2. Trimming removed 3 bases from V and 6 bases from J; junction bases left unmatched: 8. This CDR3 is built from 17 residues. Per germline, CDR1 MNHEY and CDR2 SMNVEV (reference sequence). The CDR3 DNA follows: TGTGCCAGCAGTTTGGGGACTAGCGGGGCCATCCCCAATGAGCAGTTCTTC. This gives the protein CASSLGTSGAIPNEQFF.

The CDR3 reads CSAPGGETQYF. The CDR3, as DNA: TGCAGTGCTCCGGGGGGGGAGACCCAGTACTTC. The genes are TRBV20-1 and TRBJ2-5, with 8 positions matching TRBD2. Germline assignment: CDR1 DFQATT and CDR2 SNEGSKA (reference sequence). The ends lost 5 bases at V and 5 bases at J; junction bases unmatched: 1. The CDR3 has 11 residues.

V and J are TRBV6-1 and TRBJ2-3, with 8 bases matching TRBD2. Germline CDR1 reads MNHNS; CDR2 reads SASEGT. The junction had 4 bases not matched to a gene; V was cut back by 4 bases and J by 4 bases. This CDR3 region has 14 residues. Written as DNA, the CDR3 is TGTGCCAGCAGTGCCACGGGACTAGCAGATACGCAGTATTTT. It yields the protein CASSATGLADTQYF.

This clone was seen only a few times. This rearrangement joins TRBV4-1 to TRBJ1-2; 9 nucleotides match TRBD1. Germline CDR1 MGHRA, CDR2 YSYEKL. J lost 3 bases, V lost 0 bases, and 2 bases had no gene match. The CDR3 sequence is 15 residues long. CDR3 sequence (DNA): TGCGCCAGCAGCCAAGACCGGACAGGGGACTATGGCTACACCTTC. It codes for CASSQDRTGDYGYTF.

V and J are TRBV6-1 and TRBJ2-5; no clear D gene. Germline V lookup: CDR1 MNHNS, CDR2 SASEGT. Trimming shortened V by 11 bases and J by 1 base, and 8 bases separated the two germline ends. CDR3 length: 11 amino acids. The CDR3 DNA follows: TGTGCCGCTCAACTCCAAGAGACCCAGTACTTC. Its translation: CAAQLQETQYF.

This clone was recorded a few times. J is TRBJ2-7 and V is TRBV28, with D perhaps matching TRBD2 (5 bases). The CDR3 runs 13 residues. Germline loops: CDR1 MDHEN, CDR2 SYDVKM. The V end lost 4 bases, the J end lost 6 bases, and 13 bases lay between the germline ends. CDR3 bases: TGTGCCAGCAGTTCGGGGTCTAAAACCGAGCAGTACTTC. Translation gives CASSSGSKTEQYF.

CDR3 nucleotide sequence: TGTGCCAGCAGCTTACACGGTGAAGCTTTCTTT. Translated, it gives CASSLHGEAFF. The chain joins TRBV7-9 to TRBJ1-1; D remains ambiguous. Germline V lookup: CDR1 SEHNR, CDR2 FQNEAQ (reference sequence). The V gene lost 2 bases and the J gene lost 7 bases, with 5 bases spanning the gap. This CDR3 is built from 11 residues.

The rearrangement links TRBV13 to TRBJ1-2; 10 bases map to TRBD1. After removal of 0 bases from V and 6 bases from J, the junction contained 4 bases not matched to a gene. The germline gives CDR1 PRHDT, CDR2 FYEKMQ (reference sequence). This CDR3 region has 15 residues. The CDR3 DNA is TGTGCCAGCAGCTTAGGGGACAGGGGGGTCGATGGCTACACCTTC. This encodes CASSLGDRGVDGYTF.

The gene calls are TRBV19 and TRBJ1-1; 7 nucleotides agree with TRBD1. The V gene's germline CDR1 is LNHDA and CDR2 SQIVND (reference sequence). Germline trimming cut 7 bases from V and 1 base from J; bases unmatched to any gene: 6. The CDR3 consists of 14 residues. CDR3 sequence (DNA): TGTGCCAGTAAAGCTCCAGGGGGGAACACTGAAGCTTTCTTT. This sequence encodes CASKAPGGNTEAFF.

The rearrangement links TRBV7-8 to TRBJ1-6; D gene unclear. The CDR3 is made up of 16 amino acids. Germline CDR1 and CDR2: SGHVS and FQNEAQ. The ends were cut back, 0 bases at V and 3 bases at J, with 9 bases in the middle. The CDR3: CASSLAQIYYNSPLHF. Here the CDR3 DNA reads TGTGCCAGCAGCTTAGCCCAGATTTACTATAATTCACCCCTCCACTTT.

Written as DNA, the CDR3 is TGTGCCAGCTCACCGGAACAGGGGGTCTATAATTCACCCCTCCACTTT. Translation gives CASSPEQGVYNSPLHF. The V call is TRBV18, the J call TRBJ1-6, with 8 nucleotides matching TRBD1. The CDR3 has 16 amino acids. Germline trimming cut 3 bases from V and 3 bases from J; bases unmatched to any gene: 4. Germline V gene sequence: CDR1 KGHSH, CDR2 LQKENI.

The chain carries TRBV30 and TRBJ2-6, with D possibly being TRBD2 (5 bases). There are 15 residues in the CDR3. The germline V and J ends were trimmed by 3 bases and 0 bases, with 9 bases remaining between them. Germline-derived CDR1 and CDR2 are GTSNPN and SVGIG (reference sequence). CDR3 residues: CAWSLEDSGANVLTF. In DNA form, the CDR3 reads TGTGCCTGGAGCCTGGAGGACTCTGGGGCCAACGTCCTGACTTTC.

The gene calls are TRBV7-6 and TRBJ2-7, with a possible D match to TRBD1 (5 bases). CDR1 and CDR2 from the germline V gene are SGHVS and FNYEAQ. This CDR3 has 14 residues. V lost 4 bases to trimming and J lost 4 bases, with 14 bases between them. The CDR3 spells CASSSNQGSYEQYF. DNA for the CDR3: TGTGCCAGCAGCTCTAATCAGGGTTCATACGAGCAGTACTTC.

The V and J genes are TRBV5-4 and TRBJ2-5, with 9 bases that match TRBD1. Trimming removed 4 bases from V and 4 bases from J; junction bases left unmatched: 8. In germline, CDR1 is SGHNT, CDR2 YYREEE (reference sequence). The CDR3 extends over 15 amino acids. The CDR3 here is CASSPGQGTSETQYF. In nucleotides, the CDR3 is TGTGCCAGCAGCCCGGGACAGGGCACGTCAGAGACCCAGTACTTC.